A single sample is the source of the 23 T cell receptor beta chains below, sequenced in a study of blood T cell repertoires in COVID-19. Libraries were prepared by immunoSEQ multiplex PCR; TCRdb keeps only in-frame clonotypes and omits some of them. There are around 95,000 clones in the sample; more than 65% occur only once, and around 30% lies in the top ten. Sample: peripheral blood. Every receptor here comes from a man in his 70s with active or convalescent COVID-19.

This clone was detected many times. The chain has TRBV27 and TRBJ2-2; weak D call: TRBD2 (6 bases). The CDR3 sequence is 14 residues long. V lost 3 bases and J 4 bases, leaving 9 bases between the germline ends. In germline, CDR1 is MNHEY, CDR2 SMNVEV (reference sequence). CDR3 DNA sequence: TGTGCCAGCAGTTTGGGCGGGGCCACCGGGGAGCTGTTTTTT. The encoded protein is CASSLGGATGELFF.

V usage is TRBV7-9 and J usage is TRBJ1-3; D may be TRBD1 (6 bases). CDR1 and CDR2 (germline): SEHNR, FQNEAQ (reference sequence). Trimming removed 5 bases at V and 2 bases at J, with 16 bases between. The CDR3 covers 16 residues. The CDR3 DNA reads as TGTGCCAGCAGCCCCCCCCCGCAGGGGCCTGGAAACACCATATATTTT. Translating it yields CASSPPPQGPGNTIYF.

This clone was seen once. Here the CDR3 reads CAWSPIGEGGQFF. CDR3 DNA: TGTGCCTGGAGCCCCATCGGGGAGGGCGGGCAGTTCTTC. The chain links TRBV30 to TRBJ2-1, with 7 bases identical to TRBD2. The CDR3 spans 13 residues. CDR1 GTSNPN and CDR2 SVGIG come from the germline V gene (reference sequence). The junction had 11 bases not matched to a gene; V was cut back by 3 bases and J by 12 bases. Complete variable domain (other parts from reference TRBV30 and TRBJ2-1): SQTIHQWPATLVQPVGSPLSLECTVEGTSNPNLYWYRQAAGRGLQLLFYSVGIGQISSEVPQNLSASRPQDRQFILSSKKLLLSDSGFYLCAWSPIGEGGQFFGPGTRLTVL.

This sequence joins TRBV29-1 and TRBJ2-5; TRBD2 agrees at 8 bases. V trimming: 7 bases; J trimming: 2 bases; junction bases outside the gene matches: 9. CDR1 SQVTM and CDR2 ANQGSEA come from the germline V gene. The CDR3 spans 14 residues. In nucleotides, the CDR3 is TGCAGCGCCAAACCGGGACTAGGTCAAGAGACCCAGTACTTC. Translation: CSAKPGLGQETQYF.

This sequence joins TRBV11-2 and TRBJ1-1; D not resolved. The CDR3 is made up of 14 amino acids. Trimming stripped 4 bases from V and 1 base from J, with 10 bases between. CDR1 and CDR2 (germline): SGHAT, FQNNGV. DNA for the CDR3: TGTGCCAGCAGCTACGCTACCTCGAACACTGAAGCTTTCTTT. Its translation: CASSYATSNTEAFF.

The chain combines TRBV2 with TRBJ1-3; 7 bases map to TRBD1. The germline V gene has CDR1 SNHLY and CDR2 FYNNEI. CDR3 length: 15 residues. After removal of 4 bases from V and 5 bases from J, the junction contained 8 bases not matched to a gene. CDR3 bases: TGTGCCAGCAGTGGCCGGGACAGCTTGCGAAACACCATATATTTT. Translation gives CASSGRDSLRNTIYF.

The CDR3 sequence: CASSAQGGGANVLTF. The CDR3 DNA follows: TGTGCCAGCAGCGCCCAGGGCGGTGGGGCCAACGTCCTGACTTTC. V usage is TRBV6-2 or TRBV6-3 and J usage is TRBJ2-6; tentative D call: TRBD1 (5 bases). Trimming cost V 6 bases and J 3 bases, with 12 bases left between them. The CDR3 consists of 15 residues. Germline V gene data show CDR1 as MNHEY and CDR2 as SVGEGT.

The CDR3 DNA reads as TGCAGTGGGGAGGGGGGAGATACGCAGTATTTT. Translation: CSGEGGDTQYF. The J gene is TRBJ2-3, the V gene TRBV20-1; D possibly corresponds to TRBD2 (7 bases). CDR1 is DFQATT, CDR2 SNEGSKA, per germline (reference sequence). V lost 7 bases, J lost 5 bases, and 10 bases lay in between. The length of the CDR3 is 11 residues.

CDR3 amino acids: CASSQEWSGLRYGYTF. CDR3 DNA: TGTGCCAGCAGCCAAGAATGGTCAGGGCTCCGCTATGGCTACACCTTC. The V gene is TRBV3-1 (or the pseudogene TRBV3-2), the J gene TRBJ1-2; weak D call: TRBD1 (5 bases). CDR1 LGHDT and CDR2 YNNKEL come from the germline V gene (reference sequence). The CDR3 spans 16 residues. The ends were cut back, 0 bases at V and 4 bases at J, with 15 bases in the middle.

The V and J genes are TRBV28 and TRBJ2-1, with 10 bases matching TRBD1. CDR1 and CDR2 from the germline V gene are MDHEN and SYDVKM. The CDR3 sequence is 14 residues long. The J segment lost 4 bases and the V segment lost 6 bases, leaving 3 bases of the junction unmatched. CDR3 coding DNA: TGTGCCAGCAGCCGGGACAGGGGTTACAATGAGCAGTTCTTC. Residues: CASSRDRGYNEQFF.

The chain links TRBV11-2 to TRBJ2-5; D is possibly TRBD1 (5 bases). The CDR3 loop spans 14 amino acids. Germline CDR1 is SGHAT and CDR2 is FQNNGV. Trimming removed 1 base from V and 2 bases from J, with 8 bases in between. The CDR3 protein is CASSLVRDQETQYF. The CDR3 region has the DNA TGTGCCAGCAGCTTAGTCAGGGATCAAGAGACCCAGTACTTC.

The rearrangement joins TRBV27 to TRBJ1-2; D is undetermined. This CDR3 is built from 12 residues. Trimming removed 6 bases from V and 7 bases from J, with 12 bases in between. CDR1 and CDR2 from the germline V gene are MNHEY and SMNVEV (reference sequence). CDR3 DNA: TGTGCCAGCAGCTTCCCACGGGGTGGCTACACCTTC. Residues: CASSFPRGGYTF.

This clone was counted once. The chain recombines TRBV20-1 with TRBJ2-1; tentatively, D is TRBD1 (5 bases). Germline loops: CDR1 DFQATT, CDR2 SNEGSKA (reference sequence). This CDR3 has 11 amino acids. The germline V and J ends were trimmed by 4 bases and 4 bases, with 5 bases remaining between them. CDR3: CSATGYNEQFF. Here the CDR3 DNA reads TGCAGTGCTACAGGGTACAATGAGCAGTTCTTC.

This rearrangement joins TRBV7-3 to TRBJ2-1; no clear D gene. With 5 bases removed from V and 6 bases from J, the gap between germline ends came to 14 bases. Per germline, CDR1 SGHTA and CDR2 FQGTGA. This CDR3 contains 14 residues. DNA for the CDR3: TGTGCCAGCAGCCTCCAACCAGGTGGCAATGAGCAGTTCTTC. Translation gives CASSLQPGGNEQFF.

The rearrangement links TRBV18 to TRBJ2-3; 9 bases agree with TRBD1. The V gene's germline CDR1 is KGHSH and CDR2 LQKENI. J lost 1 base, V lost 9 bases, and 8 bases had no gene match. The CDR3 sequence is 15 residues long. CDR3 amino acids: CASRARDRGTDTQYF. CDR3 DNA sequence: TGTGCCAGTAGAGCCCGGGACAGGGGCACAGATACGCAGTATTTT.

The V call is TRBV5-4, the J call TRBJ2-1; D is perhaps TRBD2 (7 bases). The V end lost 8 bases, the J end lost 4 bases, and 16 bases lay between the germline ends. The CDR3 is 14 amino acids. Looked up from germline, CDR1 is SGHNT and CDR2 is YYREEE (reference sequence). DNA of the CDR3: TGTGCCAGTAATGGGGGGGCGTCGTACAATGAGCAGTTCTTC. This gives the protein CASNGGASYNEQFF. The full variable domain, its missing parts supplied by reference TRBV5-4 and TRBJ2-1, is ETGVTQSPTHLIKTRGQQVTLRCSSQSGHNTVSWYQQALGQGPQFIFQYYREEENGRGNFPPRFSGLQFPNYSSELNVNALELDDSALYLCASNGGASYNEQFFGPGTRLTVL.

The sample holds one count of this clone. V and J are TRBV15 and TRBJ1-2, with 7 positions matching TRBD1. Germline CDR1 LNHNV, CDR2 YYDKDF (reference sequence). The CDR3 is made up of 13 amino acids. The J segment lost 6 bases and the V segment lost 4 bases, leaving 5 bases of the junction unmatched. The CDR3 nucleotides are TGTGCCACCAGCATCAGGGGGGATGATGGCTACACCTTC. This gives the protein CATSIRGDDGYTF.

V and J are TRBV27 and TRBJ2-3; a weak D match, TRBD1 (5 bases). The CDR3 runs to 16 residues. Trimming stripped 5 bases from V and 5 bases from J, with 20 bases between. CDR1 and CDR2 (germline): MNHEY, SMNVEV (reference sequence). CDR3 region: CASSPSPPIRGDTQYF. CDR3 bases: TGTGCCAGCAGTCCCTCCCCCCCTATAAGGGGAGATACGCAGTATTTT.

The chain carries TRBV29-1 and TRBJ2-7, with D possibly being TRBD1 (6 bases). Germline V gene sequence: CDR1 SQVTM, CDR2 ANQGSEA. This CDR3 comprises 14 residues. V lost 7 bases to trimming and J lost 1 base, with 17 bases between them. CDR3 in amino acids: CSASPGALSYEQYF. DNA of the CDR3: TGCAGCGCGTCCCCAGGGGCACTATCCTACGAGCAGTACTTC.

This rearrangement joins TRBV7-2 to TRBJ2-7, with D possibly TRBD2 on 6 matching bases. CDR1 and CDR2 from the germline V gene are SGHTA and FQGNSA. Trimming cost V 1 base and J 5 bases, with 18 bases left between them. The CDR3 loop spans 16 amino acids. The DNA for the CDR3 is TGTGCCAGCAGCTTAGGCCTAGGCGGGACTTTCCACGAGCAGTACTTC. This codes for CASSLGLGGTFHEQYF.

This chain connects TRBV11-2 to TRBJ1-3; tentatively, D is TRBD1 (5 bases). V was shortened by 4 bases and J by 9 bases, with 10 bases between the two germline ends. This CDR3 has 12 residues. CDR1 is SGHAT and CDR2 is FQNNGV in the germline V gene. Written as DNA, the CDR3 is TGTGCCAGCAGCTCCCGACAGACCACCATATATTTT. It specifies CASSSRQTTIYF. Drawing the rest from reference TRBV11-2 and TRBJ1-3, the complete variable domain is EAGVAQSPRYKIIEKRQSVAFWCNPISGHATLYWYQQILGQGPKLLIQFQNNGVVDDSQLPKDRFSAERLKGVDSTLKIQPAKLEDSAVYLCASSSRQTTIYFGEGSWLTVV.

This chain joins TRBV27 and TRBJ1-6; 7 bases map to TRBD1. Germline assignment: CDR1 MNHEY and CDR2 SMNVEV (reference sequence). Trimming cost V 3 bases and J 7 bases; bases outside gene matches: 9. This CDR3 is 16 amino acids long. CDR3 amino acids: CASSFRPTGENSPLHF. The CDR3, as DNA: TGTGCCAGCAGTTTTCGCCCCACAGGGGAGAATTCACCCCTCCACTTT.

The chain recombines TRBV5-1 with TRBJ2-3; weak D call: TRBD1 (5 bases). With 4 bases removed from V and 0 bases from J, the gap between germline ends came to 15 bases. This CDR3 comprises 16 residues. CDR1 and CDR2 (germline): SGHRS, YFSETQ. Written as DNA, the CDR3 is TGCGCCAGCAGCCAGTGGGGCGGTGTAAGCACAGATACGCAGTATTTT. This codes for CASSQWGGVSTDTQYF.